The subject of this entry is one TCR beta chain. Its antigen is not known. One end of the junction fails to match germline, which may point to a read error. These data come from a study of T cells in localized non-small cell lung cancer. Study outcomes and limitations: The study found T cell clonality highest in uninvolved adjacent lung, above tumor.

CDR1 is SSHAT and CDR2 is FNYEAQ in the germline V gene (reference sequence). The CDR3 has 14 residues. Assay: immunoSEQ multiplex PCR; the TCRdb copy retains only in-frame clones and omits some. The sample records more than 12,000 clones, approximately 83% being singletons. The rearrangement links TRBV7-7 to TRBJ2-3, with 7 bases identical to TRBD2. Here the sequenced sample was peripheral blood, taken before any cancer treatment. The receptor was derived from a female donor of 60 years or more with stage I squamous cell lung carcinoma. The CDR3 coding sequence is TGTGCTAGCAGCTGGGGAGGGGGCACAGATACGCAGTATTTT. Translating it yields CASSWGGGTDTQYF.